This T cell receptor (beta chain) was documented in a study of cytomegalovirus exposure and HLA in healthy donors. The study ran its PCR with 60 Vbeta and 13 Jbeta primers. TCRdb's copy holds only in-frame clones and misses some; the assay was immunoSEQ multiplex PCR. The data hold some 110,000 clones, with approximately 81% observed a single time. Trimming stripped 3 bases from V and 2 bases from J, with 4 bases between. The CDR3 runs 13 residues. Germline V gene data show CDR1 as MGHRA and CDR2 as YSYEKL. Sample: PBMCs. The TCR comes from a woman aged 18-30 years in good health and CMV-seropositive. The chain links TRBV4-1 to TRBJ2-2, with D unresolved. In DNA, the CDR3 is TGCGCCAGCAGCCACTACAACACCGGGGAGCTGTTTTTT. Translated, it gives CASSHYNTGELFF.